The T cell receptor beta chain described here comes from a study of blood T cell repertoires in COVID-19. As for the study in general: The cDNA or gDNA used as material had been derived from T cells, B-cell-depleted T cells, or PBMCs.

TCRdb's copy holds only in-frame clones and misses some; the assay was immunoSEQ multiplex PCR. The sample carries approximately 200,000 clones, 84% recorded once. V dropped 4 bases and J dropped 5; count of bases not matched to a gene: 9. The CDR3 spans 15 residues. Germline V gene lookup returns CDR1 SNHLY and CDR2 FYNNEI. This chain uses TRBV2 with TRBJ2-5; 8 nucleotides line up with TRBD2. Sequencing input: peripheral blood. The sequence was obtained from an older woman who had recovered from COVID-19. CDR3 sequence (DNA): TGTGCCAGCAGTGCACCCGGGGGGGCCGGGGAGACCCAGTACTTC. Translation: CASSAPGGAGETQYF.